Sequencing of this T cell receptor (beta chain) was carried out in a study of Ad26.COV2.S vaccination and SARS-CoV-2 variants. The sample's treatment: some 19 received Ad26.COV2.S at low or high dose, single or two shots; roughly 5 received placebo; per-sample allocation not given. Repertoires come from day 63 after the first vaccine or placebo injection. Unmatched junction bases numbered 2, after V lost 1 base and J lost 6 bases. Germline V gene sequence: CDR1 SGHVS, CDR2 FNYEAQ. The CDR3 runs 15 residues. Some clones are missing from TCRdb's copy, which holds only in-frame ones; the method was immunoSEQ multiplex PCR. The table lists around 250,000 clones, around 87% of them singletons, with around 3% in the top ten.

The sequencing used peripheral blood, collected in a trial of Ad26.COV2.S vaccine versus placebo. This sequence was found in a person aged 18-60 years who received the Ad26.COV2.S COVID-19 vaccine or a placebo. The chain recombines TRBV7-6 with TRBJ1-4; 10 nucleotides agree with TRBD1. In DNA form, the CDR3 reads TGTGCCAGCAGCTTAGGGGGACAGGGGTATGAAAAACTGTTTTTT. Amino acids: CASSLGGQGYEKLFF.